A selection of T cell receptor beta chains follows, all from one sample in a study of response to subunit inactivated influenza vaccine. TCRdb analysed the RT-PCR reads with MiXCR anew, one entry per CDR3 protein. The table records 860,000 or so distinct CDR3 sequences, 20% to 25% of them present only once. Sequenced material: PBMCs from blood, taken around 5 days after vaccination. Every receptor here comes from a middle-aged man who received an inactivated influenza vaccine. Both conserved end residues are trimmed from each CDR3.

v_gene,CDR3aa
TRBV6-2/TRBV6-3,ASSSPTGIGLYNEQF
TRBV9,ASSVGRETDPILGYT
TRBV7-2,ASSLTRRSGREQF
TRBV20-1,SARGDAGELF
TRBV9,ASSGLKNIQY
TRBV20-1,SARQGGGNTEAF
TRBV9,ASSVAPGQGSYNEQF
TRBV4-3,ASSQRPITDTQY
TRBV7-6,ASSLLGTDNEKLF
TRBV20-1,SARKRGAQETQY
TRBV4-1,ASSQALAAYNEQF
TRBV9,ASSPGLAGIYNEQF
TRBV5-5,ASSPQLSLKETQY
TRBV5-1,ASSPRGREIFHEQY
TRBV12-3/TRBV12-4,ASSFSSGANVLT
TRBV4-3,ASSQGTASNYGYT
TRBV7-9,ASSAGTGSHTEAF
TRBV7-8,ASSLEALTDTQY
TRBV30,AWSPGPVNEKLF
TRBV4-3,ASSQESVKTAF
TRBV10-3,AISEGTYEQY
TRBV6-5,ASSYQRGAKETQY
TRBV12-3/TRBV12-4,ASSTGLPYGYT
TRBV9,ASSGGRGAQETQY
TRBV20-1,SARDGQGLPGANVLT
TRBV7-2,ASSSSSGSGEQY
TRBV9,ASSAHRDQQF
TRBV10-3,AISREGESQY